These 30 T cell receptor beta chains were all obtained from the same sample, sequenced in a study of blood T cell repertoires in COVID-19. The assay was immunoSEQ multiplex PCR, and TCRdb's table has in-frame clones only and misses some. Of 70,000 to 80,000 clones listed, over 65% were seen once; the top ten hold approximately 12%. Sequencing was carried out using peripheral blood. The source of these receptors is a human donor in a cohort sampled during active COVID-19.

The CDR3 loop is CASSLPARNYGYTF. The DNA of the CDR3 is TGTGCCAGCAGCTTACCTGCCAGGAACTATGGCTACACCTTC. The rearrangement links TRBV11-2 to TRBJ1-2; no clear D gene. Germline V gene data show CDR1 as SGHAT and CDR2 as FQNNGV. V lost 2 bases and J lost 2, with 9 bases in between. There are 14 residues in the CDR3. Supplemented by reference TRBV11-2 and TRBJ1-2, the full variable domain reads EAGVAQSPRYKIIEKRQSVAFWCNPISGHATLYWYQQILGQGPKLLIQFQNNGVVDDSQLPKDRFSAERLKGVDSTLKIQPAKLEDSAVYLCASSLPARNYGYTFGSGTRLTVV.

The chain carries TRBV28 and TRBJ2-6, with 10 nucleotides matching TRBD1. This CDR3 has 16 amino acids. Germline CDR1 MDHEN, CDR2 SYDVKM. Trimming at V came to 4 bases and at J to 3 bases, leaving 3 bases not matched to a gene. In nucleotides, the CDR3 is TGTGCCAGCAGTTCCGGGACAGGGGTTGGGGCCAACGTCCTGACTTTC. The encoded protein is CASSSGTGVGANVLTF.

In this sample, this clone turned up once. The chain carries TRBV5-1 and TRBJ2-7; 9 nucleotides agree with TRBD1. The V gene end was trimmed by 4 bases and the J gene end by 5 bases; junction bases not matched to a gene: 7. From germline, CDR1 is SGHRS and CDR2 YFSETQ. CDR3 length: 14 residues. CDR3 nucleotide sequence: TGCGCCAGCAGCCAGACTACAGGGGGCGACGAGCAGTACTTC. As protein: CASSQTTGGDEQYF.

This clone was detected once. The chain has TRBV5-1 and TRBJ1-6; D not resolved. The CDR3 covers 15 residues. The germline CDR1 and CDR2 sequences are SGHRS and YFSETQ. The germline V and J ends were trimmed by 8 bases and 0 bases, with 12 bases remaining between them. The CDR3 sequence: CASGPGSSYNSPLHF. The CDR3 DNA is TGCGCCAGTGGACCCGGGAGCTCCTATAATTCACCCCTCCACTTT.

The chain combines TRBV28 with TRBJ2-3; 8 nucleotides line up with TRBD2. This CDR3 has 14 residues. Losses at the gene ends were 7 bases for V and 3 bases for J; bases not matched to a gene: 6. Germline CDR1 and CDR2: MDHEN and SYDVKM. The CDR3 DNA reads as TGTGCCAGCACTCTAGCGGGCAGAACAGATACGCAGTATTTT. It translates to CASTLAGRTDTQYF.

The V call is TRBV10-2, the J call TRBJ2-5, with 13 bases lining up with TRBD2. CDR3 length equals 14 residues. Germline CDR1 and CDR2: WSHSY and SAAADI. After removal of 6 bases from V and 3 bases from J, the junction contained 1 base not matched to a gene. This chain's CDR3 is CASSGTSGKETQYF. The CDR3 coding sequence is TGCGCCAGCAGCGGGACTAGCGGGAAAGAGACCCAGTACTTC.

The chain carries TRBV5-1 and TRBJ2-3, with TRBD2 identical over 13 bases. J lost 5 bases, V lost 0 bases, and 3 bases had no gene match. CDR1 is SGHRS and CDR2 is YFSETQ in the germline V gene. The CDR3 is 16 residues long. CDR3 protein: CASSLGLAGGRDTQYF. The CDR3, as DNA: TGCGCCAGCAGCTTGGGACTAGCGGGGGGCAGAGATACGCAGTATTTT.

This rearrangement joins TRBV24-1 to TRBJ2-6; D not resolved. Looked up from germline, CDR1 is KGHDR and CDR2 is SFDVKD. Deletions cut 1 base from V and 0 bases from J, with 6 bases between. The CDR3 is made up of 16 amino acids. CDR3 in DNA: TGTGCCACCAGTGATTTTAGCCACTCTGGGGCCAACGTCCTGACTTTC. Its translation is CATSDFSHSGANVLTF.

In this sample, this clone turned up a few times. The chain couples TRBV7-2 to TRBJ2-5, with a weak D call TRBD2 (6 bases). This CDR3 comprises 15 residues. The V end lost 4 bases, the J end lost 4 bases, and 16 bases lay between the germline ends. Germline-derived CDR1 and CDR2 are SGHTA and FQGNSA. As DNA, the CDR3 is TGTGCCAGCAGCTACCCGGGGACTTTGGCAGAGACCCAGTACTTC. It specifies CASSYPGTLAETQYF.

V gene TRBV4-1 combines with J gene TRBJ1-2, with no clear D. Germline loops: CDR1 MGHRA, CDR2 YSYEKL. The CDR3 sequence is 14 residues long. V was trimmed by 0 bases and J by 2 bases, leaving 7 bases between them. The CDR3 DNA sequence: TGCGCCAGCAGCCAAGATCCCGTGAACTATGGCTACACCTTC. Amino acid sequence: CASSQDPVNYGYTF.

This clone was counted between two and nine times. This sequence joins TRBV19 and TRBJ1-1; tentative D call: TRBD1 (6 bases). Germline loops: CDR1 LNHDA, CDR2 SQIVND (reference sequence). V gave up 7 bases and J gave up 6 bases, with 15 bases separating them. This CDR3 region has 13 residues. The CDR3 region is CASKSQGYPEAFF. The CDR3 bases are TGTGCCAGTAAGAGCCAGGGGTACCCTGAAGCTTTCTTT.

The chain uses TRBV5-5 and TRBJ1-1; no clear D. Trimming removed 0 bases at V and 4 bases at J, with 13 bases between. Germline CDR1 SGHKS, CDR2 YYEKEE (reference sequence). This CDR3 is built from 15 residues. In DNA form, the CDR3 reads TGTGCCAGCAGCTTGGTCTCGGGGAGGAGCACTGAAGCTTTCTTT. Amino acids: CASSLVSGRSTEAFF.

This clone was counted a few times. The chain couples TRBV3-1 (or the pseudogene TRBV3-2) to TRBJ1-2; 9 positions match TRBD1. CDR3 length: 16 residues. V trimming: 2 bases; J trimming: 4 bases; junction bases outside the gene matches: 8. Germline CDR1 is LGHDT and CDR2 is YNNKEL (reference sequence). DNA of the CDR3: TGTGCCAGCAGCCAAACAGGGGGCAGGCTGGGCTATGGCTACACCTTC. Protein product: CASSQTGGRLGYGYTF.

The J gene is TRBJ2-6, the V gene TRBV19; 8 nucleotides align to TRBD2. J was trimmed by 4 bases and V by 10 bases; bases with no gene match: 12. CDR1 is LNHDA, CDR2 SQIVND, per germline (reference sequence). The CDR3 spans 16 residues. DNA of the CDR3: TGTGCCACCCTAAGCGGGAGAGTTACCGGGGCCAACGTCCTGACTTTC. Protein: CATLSGRVTGANVLTF.

As regards this clone: The sample carries other DNA sequences with the same CDR3. The rearrangement links TRBV2 to TRBJ1-1, with no clear D. CDR1 SNHLY and CDR2 FYNNEI come from the germline V gene. CDR3 size: 13 residues. Trimming took 5 bases from V and 5 from J, leaving 12 bases between them. CDR3 in amino acids: CASSSDRETEAFF. The CDR3 coding sequence is TGTGCCAGCAGTTCGGACCGGGAGACTGAAGCTTTCTTT.

This clone was seen a single time. The rearrangement joins TRBV18 to TRBJ2-7; 12 bases agree with TRBD2. This CDR3 region has 17 residues. V lost 5 bases to trimming and J lost 0 bases; unmatched junction nucleotides: 8. CDR1 is KGHSH and CDR2 is LQKENI in the germline V gene. Here the CDR3 reads CASSAKTSGRSSYEQYF. CDR3 nucleotides: TGTGCCAGCTCAGCTAAGACTAGCGGGAGAAGCTCCTACGAGCAGTACTTC.

The chain combines TRBV25-1 with TRBJ1-5; TRBD1 might be the D (5 bases). Germline-derived CDR1 and CDR2 are MGHDK and SYGVNS. Between the trimmed V and J ends, which lost 4 bases and 9 bases, there was a span of 16 bases. This CDR3 has 14 amino acids. The DNA of the CDR3 is TGTGCCAGCAGTGGGGGCGGTATAAAGGGGCCCCAGCATTTT. Amino acids: CASSGGGIKGPQHF.

The chain joins TRBV12-5 to TRBJ2-5; a weak D match, TRBD1 (6 bases). Germline-derived CDR1 and CDR2 are LGHNT and FRNRAP. This CDR3 comprises 14 residues. The V end lost 3 bases, the J end lost 5 bases, and 13 bases lay between the germline ends. CDR3 loop: CASGLLGARETQYF. CDR3 sequence (DNA): TGTGCTAGTGGTTTATTGGGGGCTAGGGAGACCCAGTACTTC.

The chain employs TRBV5-1 and TRBJ2-3; possibly TRBD2 for D (6 bases). The V and J ends lost 4 bases and 2 bases respectively, with 11 bases between them. This CDR3 is 14 amino acids long. Germline assignment: CDR1 SGHRS and CDR2 YFSETQ. The CDR3 DNA reads as TGCGCCAGCAGCAATCGGGACTTCACAGATACGCAGTATTTT. This translates into CASSNRDFTDTQYF.

DNA for the CDR3: TGTGCCATCAGCACACAACAGGAAAAACTGTTTTTT. Translation: CAISTQQEKLFF. The gene calls are TRBV10-3 and TRBJ1-4; D unclear. Trimming took off 6 bases at V and 8 bases at J, with 10 bases between the two ends. The CDR3 spans 12 residues. Germline V gene lookup returns CDR1 ENHRY and CDR2 SYGVKD.

CDR3 bases: TGCGCCAGCTCCCCTCGGACAGGGAGCGGGACGCAGTATTTT. Protein: CASSPRTGSGTQYF. The V call is TRBV5-1, the J call TRBJ2-3; 8 bases align to TRBD1. The V gene's germline CDR1 is SGHRS and CDR2 YFSETQ. This CDR3 has 14 residues. V dropped 7 bases and J dropped 9; count of bases not matched to a gene: 13. Using reference TRBV5-1 and TRBJ2-3 for the parts outside the CDR3, the full variable domain is KAGVTQTPRYLIKTRGQQVTLSCSPISGHRSVSWYQQTPGQGLQFLFEYFSETQRNKGNFPGRFSGRQFSNSRSEMNVSTLELGDSALYLCASSPRTGSGTQYFGPGTRLTVL.

The rearrangement joins TRBV7-8 to TRBJ1-2; 9 nucleotides align to TRBD1. V dropped 1 base and J dropped 3; count of bases not matched to a gene: 6. Germline-derived CDR1 and CDR2 are SGHVS and FQNEAQ. The CDR3 sequence is 16 residues long. The CDR3, as DNA: TGTGCCAGCAGCTTAGTCCCAAGGACAGGGGACTATGGCTACACCTTC. Translated: CASSLVPRTGDYGYTF.

This sequence joins TRBV27 and TRBJ2-2, with TRBD2 matching over 11 bases. Germline V lookup: CDR1 MNHEY, CDR2 SMNVEV (reference sequence). J gave up 6 bases and V 3 bases, and 6 bases lay outside the gene matches. This CDR3 spans 16 amino acids. CDR3 nucleotide sequence: TGTGCCAGCAGTTTTAGCGGGGGGGCCCAGGCCGGGGAGCTGTTTTTT. This sequence encodes CASSFSGGAQAGELFF.

This clone was observed a single time. V and J are TRBV19 and TRBJ2-7, with 11 bases lining up with TRBD1. J gave up 5 bases and V 5 bases, and 5 bases lay outside the gene matches. Looked up from germline, CDR1 is LNHDA and CDR2 is SQIVND (reference sequence). This CDR3 region has 14 residues. CDR3: CASSPDRGRNEQYF. CDR3 coding DNA: TGTGCCAGTAGTCCGGACAGGGGGCGAAACGAGCAGTACTTC. Full variable domain (remainder filled in from reference TRBV19 and TRBJ2-7): DGGITQSPKYLFRKEGQNVTLSCEQNLNHDAMYWYRQDPGQGLRLIYYSQIVNDFQKGDIAEGYSVSREKKESFPLTVTSAQKNPTAFYLCASSPDRGRNEQYFGPGTRLTVT.

The chain recombines TRBV27 with TRBJ1-4, with a weak D call TRBD1 (5 bases). CDR1 is MNHEY and CDR2 is SMNVEV in the germline V gene (reference sequence). The CDR3 has 14 amino acids. The V end was cut by 2 bases, the J end by 8 bases, with 12 bases between. The DNA for the CDR3 is TGTGCCAGCAGTTTAAGGGGTCGAAGCGAAAAACTGTTTTTT. Amino acid sequence: CASSLRGRSEKLFF. Full variable domain (outside the CDR3, taken from reference TRBV27 and TRBJ1-4): EAQVTQNPRYLITVTGKKLTVTCSQNMNHEYMSWYRQDPGLGLRQIYYSMNVEVTDKGDVPEGYKVSRKEKRNFPLILESPSPNQTSLYFCASSLRGRSEKLFFGSGTQLSVL.

This chain links TRBV3-1 (or the pseudogene TRBV3-2) with TRBJ2-3; D perhaps matches TRBD2 (6 bases). Trimming pared 6 bases from V and 5 bases from J, leaving 9 bases between. This CDR3 is built from 12 residues. Germline CDR1 LGHDT, CDR2 YNNKEL (reference sequence). CDR3 in amino acids: CASSRGKDTQYF. Here the CDR3 DNA reads TGTGCCAGCAGTCGGGGGAAAGATACGCAGTATTTT.

This chain connects TRBV5-1 to TRBJ1-3; 7 positions agree with TRBD1. The CDR3 runs 16 residues. Germline lookup yields CDR1 SGHRS and CDR2 YFSETQ. J gave up 3 bases and V 0 bases, and 6 bases lay outside the gene matches. The CDR3 coding sequence is TGCGCCAGCAGCTTGGAAGCGACAGGGTATGGAAACACCATATATTTT. It is translated as CASSLEATGYGNTIYF.

The rearrangement links TRBV6-5 to TRBJ1-2, with D perhaps TRBD1 (6 bases). CDR1 is MNHEY and CDR2 is SVGAGI in the germline V gene. The CDR3 spans 14 residues. Trimming shortened V by 8 bases and J by 11 bases, and 24 bases separated the two germline ends. The CDR3 coding sequence is TGTGCCAGCCACTATGGCTCAGGGGATTTACGATACACCTTC. The encoded protein is CASHYGSGDLRYTF.

The gene calls are TRBV28 and TRBJ2-7, with 8 bases aligning to TRBD1. With V trimmed by 6 bases and J by 4 bases, 8 bases remained unmatched. CDR1 and CDR2 from the germline V gene are MDHEN and SYDVKM. The CDR3 has 14 amino acids. In DNA form, the CDR3 reads TGTGCCAGCAGACCAACAGGGGGGAGGTACGAGCAGTACTTC. Protein: CASRPTGGRYEQYF.

The V call is TRBV6-4, the J call TRBJ2-1; 9 bases fit TRBD2. V lost 6 bases and J lost 8; bases outside the gene matches: 14. The CDR3 covers 16 residues. CDR1 and CDR2 from the germline V gene are MRHNA and SNTAGT. The CDR3 sequence is CASRPPGGGVGDEQFF. DNA for the CDR3: TGTGCCAGCAGGCCGCCGGGCGGGGGGGTAGGTGATGAGCAGTTCTTC.